Here is one T cell receptor beta chain with its context. Its antigen remains unidentified. The input lacks base qualities; no much larger clone sits a single base away. This sample is part of a study of PD-L1 blockade in urothelial cancer (dated by TCRdb to about 2017). About the investigation overall: Therapy was started in about 2014 for all patients, and atezolizumab 1,200 mg was administered intravenously every 3 weeks. About nine tenths of the roughly 29 patients were identified as males with urothelial cancer of bladder origin, and a prior smoking history was reported by 18 of 29 patients. An ECOG performance status of 0 or 1 was recorded for the patients, and 0 to 3 prior chemotherapy regimens had been received by the patients. Blood samples were analyzed at two time points: 3 weeks after treatment start (second dose) and 6 weeks after treatment start. A median of 141,255 T cells and around 81,000 unique TCRs was obtained from blood samples, and a median clonality of roughly 0.08 was observed. The study, an exploratory multi-omic analysis, examined somatic, immune and clinical correlates of response to PD-L1 blockade with atezolizumab in urothelial cancer. Pretreatment tumor samples, along with matched peripheral blood serially collected before and after atezolizumab treatment, were subjected to TCR sequencing. Durable clinical benefit was defined as progression-free survival longer than 6 months, and TCR features were also tested against progression-free and overall survival. Whole exome sequencing and RNA sequencing of pretreatment tumors were performed alongside TCR sequencing in the same patients. Under ten patients achieved durable clinical benefit and some 20 did not. Pretreatment blood TCR-seq was available for about 28 patients, at least one posttreatment blood collection was obtained for 25 or so patients, and tumor TCR-seq was available for 25 or so patients. Broad study findings and their caveats: Small sample size (n ≈ 30) and many exploratory analyses mean the results are intended to be hypothesis-generating. Improved progression-free and overall survival was associated with having pretreatment peripheral blood TCR clonality below the median. Among patients with durable benefit, tumor-associated TCR clones showed greater expansion in peripheral blood 3 weeks after treatment started (n ≈ 21, p = 0.022).

Synthetic TCR analog templates were spiked into each PCR to estimate absolute template abundance from read counts. The immunoSEQ assay used bias-controlled V and J gene primers to amplify TCRbeta CDR3 regions from genomic DNA. Rearranged TCRbeta segments were sequenced at approximately 20X coverage. Per the authors' processing: Clustering was used to correct sequencing errors, and CDR3s were annotated against IMGT to assign V, D and J genes. Only productive TCRbeta rearrangements were used in downstream analyses, excluding out-of-frame or stop-codon sequences. To compute clonality, Shannon entropy was normalized by the log of the number of unique productive sequences and then subtracted from one. Clones differing between time points or between blood and tumor were identified using Fisher's exact test with Benjamini-Hochberg correction, with an adjusted p below 0.01 applied as the threshold. TCRdb obtained this table from immuneACCESS and retained in-frame rearrangements with V and J assigned. These tables miss some clones; where compared with another copy, unresolved V genes account for less than half of the shortfall, and the remainder is unexplained. Clone size and the V and J calls come from that table; the DNA yielded D and trimming. The sample contains about 50,000 clones, 70% to 90% of them found a single time. The ten top clones hold 8.8% of the sample.

The germline V end is reduced by 1 base and the J end by 3 bases; junction bases left unmatched: 3. The CDR1 and CDR2 encoded by the germline V gene are MGHDK and SYGVNS. From the cysteine through the phenylalanine, the CDR3 covers 14 amino acids. Solely the CDR3 DNA is kept, with 42 bases framed from the first base. Read against the paper, the sample's time point label means: peripheral blood 6 weeks after treatment start. The cohort included about 27 patients with locally advanced or metastatic urothelial carcinoma who were treated at Memorial Sloan Kettering on a trial protocol. Peripheral blood mononuclear cells were collected pretreatment and during treatment, with between 1 and 8 total time points per patient. The Qiagen DNeasy Blood extraction kit was used to purify genomic DNA from total PBMCs and tumor samples. PBMCs were collected pretreatment and during treatment and were isolated and stored as previously described.

Sequenced here: PBMCs, sampled around atezolizumab (anti-PD-L1) treatment. This chain joins TRBV25-1 to TRBJ2-7; the central 7 bases match TRBD2. The clonotype originates from a man in his sixties or seventies with urothelial cancer. CDR3 loop: CASSESGLNYEQYF. In nucleotide form, the sequence is TGTGCCAGCAGTGAATCGGGACTAAACTACGAGCAGTACTTC.